This T cell receptor beta chain was obtained from a study of T cells in Graves' hyperthyroidism and ophthalmopathy. Across the study: Blood from the periphery was taken at initial diagnosis, before any treatment.

Criteria for exclusion of patients were uncontrolled infection, other autoimmune disease, pregnancy or lactation. Amplification of TCR beta CDR3 regions was performed using RNA transcripts as template. A set of HTBI primers served as the primers for a first-round RT-PCR of the TCR CDR3. TCRdb re-analysed the multiplex PCR reads in MiXCR, keeping a single row per CDR3 protein. The sample records some 250,000 distinct CDR3 sequences, approximately 16% being singletons. The CDR3 has 13 residues. The junction had 2 bases not matched to a gene; V was cut back by 4 bases and J by 1 base. Germline CDR1 is SGHNT and CDR2 is YYREEE (reference sequence).

The receptor was isolated from a woman aged 50 to 60 with Graves' hyperthyroidism that later progressed to Graves' ophthalmopathy. V usage is TRBV5-4 and J usage is TRBJ2-7; the match to TRBD1 covers 7 bases. The sequenced material came from blood. The CDR3 DNA reads TGTGCCAGCAGCGAACAGGGGTCCTACGAGCAGTACTTC. Translation: CASSEQGSYEQYF.